The TCR beta chain under discussion was sequenced for a study of T cells expressing NK-cell markers. Overall study: All TCR beta repertoires analysed originated from sorted CD3+CD56+NKG2C+, CD3+CD56+NKG2C- and CD3+CD56-NKG2C+ T cells. The authors sequenced eight donors, of whom seven were HCMV-seropositive and one was seronegative. Overall study results and limits: In five to seven donors, dominant CD3+CD56+NKG2C+ clonotypes ranked among the top 10 CD8+ clonotypes.

From its re-call of the 5' RACE reads, TCRdb lists each CDR3 protein once, without DNA. The sample table sets out approximately 150,000 distinct CDR3 sequences. This CDR3 has 16 residues. Per germline, CDR1 MNHNS and CDR2 SASEGT. On this clonotype: Its antigen is undetermined.

This chain links TRBV6-1 with TRBJ2-3; TCRdb selects TRBD2, and the lack of DNA leaves this call unchecked. This TCR was sampled from a woman between 18 and 75 years old in good health. The specimen sequenced was blood T cells: a sorted CD56 or NKG2C T cell subset, CD4+ or CD8+ T cells, or bulk PBMC T cells (not recorded which). CDR3 region: CASSDRGSLSTDTQYF.